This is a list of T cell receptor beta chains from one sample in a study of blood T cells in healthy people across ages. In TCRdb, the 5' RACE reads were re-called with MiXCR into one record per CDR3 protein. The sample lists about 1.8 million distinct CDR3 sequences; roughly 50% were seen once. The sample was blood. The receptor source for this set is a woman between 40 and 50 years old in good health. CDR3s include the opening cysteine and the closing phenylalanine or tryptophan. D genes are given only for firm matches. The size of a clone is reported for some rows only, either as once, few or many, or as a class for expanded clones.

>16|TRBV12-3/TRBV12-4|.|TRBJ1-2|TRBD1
CASSPIRTGGAHGYTF
TGTGCCAGCAGTCCAATAAGGACAGGGGGCGCCCATGGCTACACCTTC
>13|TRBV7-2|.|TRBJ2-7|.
CASSPAGASEQYF
TGTGCCAGCAGCCCCGCGGGGGCAAGCGAGCAGTACTTC
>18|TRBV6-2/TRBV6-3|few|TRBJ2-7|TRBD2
CASSKPGLAGTSSYEQYF
TGTGCCAGCAGTAAACCGGGACTAGCGGGGACGAGCTCCTACGAGCAGTACTTC
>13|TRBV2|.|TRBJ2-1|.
CASSEWGHNEQFF
TGTGCCAGCAGTGAGTGGGGGCACAATGAGCAGTTCTTC
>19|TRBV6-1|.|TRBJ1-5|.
CASSELIRGGRASNQPQHF
TGTGCCAGCAGTGAATTGATAAGGGGAGGCAGGGCAAGCAATCAGCCCCAGCATTTT
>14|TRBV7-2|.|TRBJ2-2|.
CASTRDTYTGELFF
TGTGCCAGCACGCGGGACACATACACCGGGGAGCTGTTTTTT
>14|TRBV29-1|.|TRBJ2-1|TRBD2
CSVGSGGLYNEQFF
TGCAGCGTTGGTAGCGGGGGGCTATACAATGAGCAGTTCTTC
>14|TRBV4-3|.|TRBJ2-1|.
CANSQVGAGSEQFF
TGCGCCAACAGCCAAGTAGGTGCGGGGAGTGAGCAGTTCTTC
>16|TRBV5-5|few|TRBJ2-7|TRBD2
CASSLDPLAGGYEQYF
TGTGCCAGCAGCTTGGACCCCCTAGCGGGGGGCTACGAGCAGTACTTC
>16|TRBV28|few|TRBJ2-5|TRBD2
CASHDPGLAGKETQYF
TGTGCCAGCCACGACCCGGGACTAGCGGGGAAAGAGACCCAGTACTTC
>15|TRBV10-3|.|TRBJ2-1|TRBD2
CAISEFGLADNEQFF
TGTGCCATCAGTGAATTCGGACTAGCGGACAATGAGCAGTTCTTC
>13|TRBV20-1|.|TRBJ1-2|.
CSAISRGFYGYTF
TGCAGTGCTATATCCAGGGGCTTCTATGGCTACACCTTC
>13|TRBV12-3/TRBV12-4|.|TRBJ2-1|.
CASSLQGTGEQFF
TGTGCCAGCAGTTTACAGGGTACCGGTGAGCAGTTCTTC
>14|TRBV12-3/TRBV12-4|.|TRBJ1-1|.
CASRERLSNTEAFF
TGTGCCAGCAGAGAAAGGCTTAGCAACACTGAAGCTTTCTTT
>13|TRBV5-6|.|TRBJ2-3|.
CASSLPYIDTQYF
TGTGCCAGCAGCTTGCCCTACATAGATACGCAGTATTTT
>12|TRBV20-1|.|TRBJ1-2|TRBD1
CSAWTGGDGYTF
TGCAGTGCTTGGACAGGGGGCGACGGCTACACCTTC
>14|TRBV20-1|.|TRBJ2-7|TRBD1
CSARGQDGSREQYF
TGCAGTGCGAGAGGACAGGATGGATCGAGGGAGCAGTACTTC
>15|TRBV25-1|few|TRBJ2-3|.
CASSDTGTPTDTQYF
TGTGCCAGCAGTGATACAGGGACCCCGACAGATACGCAGTATTTT
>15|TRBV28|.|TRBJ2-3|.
CASNSRGTTTDTQYF
TGTGCCAGCAATAGCAGGGGAACTACAACAGATACGCAGTATTTT
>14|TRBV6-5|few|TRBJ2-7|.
CASSYSVQSYEQYF
TGTGCCAGCAGTTACTCAGTCCAATCCTACGAGCAGTACTTC
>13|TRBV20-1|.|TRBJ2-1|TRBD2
CGASGGIYNEQFF
TGCGGTGCTAGCGGGGGGATCTACAATGAGCAGTTCTTC
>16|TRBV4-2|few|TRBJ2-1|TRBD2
CASSGTSGGTYNEQFF
TGTGCCAGCAGTGGGACTAGCGGGGGGACTTACAATGAGCAGTTCTTC
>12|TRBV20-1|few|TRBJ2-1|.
CSARDWTGEQFF
TGCAGTGCTAGGGACTGGACTGGTGAGCAGTTCTTC